These 3 T cell receptor beta chains came from one sample sequenced in a study of neurological immune-mediated disorders. TCRdb itself ran the 5' RACE reads through MiXCR, one entry per CDR3 protein. The sample consists of 75,000 to 95,000 distinct CDR3 sequences, 17% of them appearing once. Sequences were obtained from PBMCs. These TCRs come from a middle-aged woman in good health.

This clonotype was counted ten times or more. The chain has TRBV7-2 and TRBJ2-1; maybe TRBD1 (5 bases). V gave up 3 bases and J gave up 0 bases, with 9 bases separating them. The CDR3 totals 15 residues. Looked up from germline, CDR1 is SGHTA and CDR2 is FQGNSA. The CDR3 loop is CASSFRANSYNEQFF. The CDR3 DNA is TGTGCCAGCAGCTTCAGGGCTAACTCCTACAATGAGCAGTTCTTC. Full variable domain (rest looked up from reference TRBV7-2 and TRBJ2-1): GAGVSQSPSNKVTEKGKDVELRCDPISGHTALYWYRQSLGQGLEFLIYFQGNSAPDKSGLPSDRFSAERTGGSVSTLTIQRTQQEDSAVYLCASSFRANSYNEQFFGPGTRLTVL.

This clonotype was detected many times. The chain is built from TRBV28 and TRBJ1-4; D possibly corresponds to TRBD1 (6 bases). The CDR3 contains 15 residues. The germline V gene has CDR1 MDHEN and CDR2 SYDVKM. V was shortened by 5 bases and J by 3 bases, with 13 bases between the two germline ends. The CDR3 is CASSPEQGANEKLFF. The CDR3 coding sequence is TGTGCCAGCAGTCCGGAACAGGGAGCTAATGAAAAACTGTTTTTT. Drawing the rest from reference TRBV28 and TRBJ1-4, the complete variable domain is DVKVTQSSRYLVKRTGEKVFLECVQDMDHENMFWYRQDPGLGLRLIYFSYDVKMKEKGDIPEGYSVSREKKERFSLILESASTNQTSMYLCASSPEQGANEKLFFGSGTQLSVL.

This clonotype was found a few times. The chain has TRBV5-1 and TRBJ1-2; D unresolved. CDR3 length: 13 amino acids. The ends were cut back, 4 bases at V and 9 bases at J, with 16 bases in the middle. Germline V gives CDR1 SGHRS, CDR2 YFSETQ. CDR3 DNA: TGCGCCAGCAGCCCAGACGTAACCGGGCGCTACACCTTC. Protein product: CASSPDVTGRYTF.